Listed below are T cell receptor beta chains from one sample, sequenced in a study of T cell responses to AZD1222 COVID-19 vaccine. Profiling relied on immunoSEQ multiplex PCR, and the TCRdb table lists in-frame clones only, not all of them. The sample records 150,000 to 180,000 clones, 90% being singletons. Sequencing used peripheral blood, obtained on day 0 of AZD1222 vaccination. The receptors derive from an adult in good health. The CDR3 runs from the conserved cysteine through the conserved F or W.

CDR3aa: CASSYAGMGTEAFF
len: 14
j_gene: TRBJ1-1
v_gene: TRBV6-2/TRBV6-3

CDR3aa: CASTLKLGQYTGELFF
len: 16
j_gene: TRBJ2-2
v_gene: TRBV23-1

CDR3aa: CASSKDRSNQPQHF
len: 14
j_gene: TRBJ1-5
v_gene: TRBV13

CDR3aa: CASSPYRNTGELFF
len: 14
j_gene: TRBJ2-2
v_gene: TRBV7-6

CDR3aa: CASSSSYEQYF
len: 11
j_gene: TRBJ2-7
v_gene: TRBV12-3/TRBV12-4

CDR3aa: CASRLGTADNEQFF
len: 14
j_gene: TRBJ2-1
v_gene: TRBV7-9

CDR3aa: CASSPDRELFF
len: 11
j_gene: TRBJ1-4
v_gene: TRBV18

CDR3aa: CASSLTSYNEQFF
len: 13
j_gene: TRBJ2-1
v_gene: TRBV7-2

CDR3aa: CASSPDARETQYF
len: 13
j_gene: TRBJ2-5
v_gene: TRBV18

CDR3aa: CASSLGESSGNTIYF
len: 15
j_gene: TRBJ1-3
v_gene: TRBV5-1

CDR3aa: CASSVGAYNEQFF
len: 13
j_gene: TRBJ2-1
v_gene: TRBV6-6

CDR3aa: CASSRVGAFLGSSYEQYF
len: 18
j_gene: TRBJ2-7
v_gene: TRBV21-1

CDR3aa: CAWRIPGLESTGELFF
len: 16
j_gene: TRBJ2-2
v_gene: TRBV30

CDR3aa: CASSPISRQSDGGNTIYF
len: 18
j_gene: TRBJ1-3
v_gene: TRBV18

CDR3aa: CAWTPLRVFISPYGYTF
len: 17
j_gene: TRBJ1-2
v_gene: TRBV30

CDR3aa: CASSPIYRDRGLGEQFF
len: 17
j_gene: TRBJ2-1
v_gene: TRBV3-1/TRBV3-2

CDR3aa: CASSISRGDTEAFF
len: 14
j_gene: TRBJ1-1
v_gene: TRBV19

CDR3aa: CASSQVQGARTEAFF
len: 15
j_gene: TRBJ1-1
v_gene: TRBV4-1

CDR3aa: CAWSVRGGSVVEQYF
len: 15
j_gene: TRBJ2-7
v_gene: TRBV30

CDR3aa: CASSLALNTGELFF
len: 14
j_gene: TRBJ2-2
v_gene: TRBV5-1

CDR3aa: CASSPGQGRETQYF
len: 14
j_gene: TRBJ2-5
v_gene: TRBV25-1

CDR3aa: CASSPDKKETQYF
len: 13
j_gene: TRBJ2-5
v_gene: TRBV3-1/TRBV3-2

CDR3aa: CASSILLVLSRELFF
len: 15
j_gene: TRBJ2-2
v_gene: TRBV19

CDR3aa: CASSQDQENQPQHF
len: 14
j_gene: TRBJ1-5
v_gene: TRBV4-2

CDR3aa: CASSSGLVDTQYF
len: 13
j_gene: TRBJ2-3
v_gene: TRBV7-2

CDR3aa: CASSQVLGANNEQFF
len: 15
j_gene: TRBJ2-1
v_gene: TRBV3-1/TRBV3-2

CDR3aa: CASTISTGGPGELFF
len: 15
j_gene: TRBJ2-2
v_gene: TRBV5-1

CDR3aa: CASSRRTGGPTDTQYF
len: 16
j_gene: TRBJ2-3
v_gene: TRBV19

CDR3aa: CASRLGLTGGFEQFF
len: 15
j_gene: TRBJ2-1
v_gene: TRBV13

CDR3aa: CASSQGTGGWGLNNEQFF
len: 18
j_gene: TRBJ2-1
v_gene: TRBV4-1

CDR3aa: CATSDPQLASRNTDTQYF
len: 18
j_gene: TRBJ2-3
v_gene: TRBV24-1

CDR3aa: CASSRQGAGQPQHF
len: 14
j_gene: TRBJ1-5
v_gene: TRBV6-5

CDR3aa: CASSWQGDPYNEQFF
len: 15
j_gene: TRBJ2-1
v_gene: TRBV6-2/TRBV6-3

CDR3aa: CASSQDYRAGQGFYEQYF
len: 18
j_gene: TRBJ2-7
v_gene: TRBV4-3